What follows are 10 T cell receptor beta chains derived from one specimen sequenced in a study of CD8 T cells in Susac syndrome. Random hexamers were used to reverse transcribe an amount of about 0.5 to 1 ug RNA. One entry per CDR3 protein results from TCRdb running MiXCR on the immunoSEQ multiplex PCR reads. Among around 190,000 distinct CDR3 sequences, about 95% were seen once, and the ten largest hold approximately 0.098%. The sequenced sample was CD4+ T cells from PBMCs. These receptors all come from a human donor in good health.

The chain's CDR3 is CASSQVRRQDHEKLFF. The CDR3 DNA reads TGCGCCAGCAGCCAAGTCCGGCGTCAGGATCACGAAAAACTGTTTTTT. The V and J genes are TRBV4-3 and TRBJ1-4, with D unclear. The CDR3 is 16 amino acids. V was pared by 1 base and J by 8 bases, with 17 bases between. CDR1 and CDR2 (germline): LGHNA, YSLEER.

This clonotype was detected only once. The chain is built from TRBV20-1 and TRBJ2-3; D gene uncertain. Germline assignment: CDR1 DFQATT and CDR2 SNEGSKA (reference sequence). CDR3 length: 12 amino acids. This CDR3 reads CSLYTGTDTQYF. DNA of the CDR3: TGCAGCCTCTACACTGGCACAGATACGCAGTATTTT.

The chain is built from TRBV20-1 and TRBJ2-3; 12 positions match TRBD2. Germline V lookup: CDR1 DFQATT, CDR2 SNEGSKA (reference sequence). This CDR3 spans 14 amino acids. The ends lost 7 bases at V and 1 base at J; junction bases unmatched: 3. CDR3 sequence reads: CSELAGGGTDTQYF. As DNA, the CDR3 is TGCAGTGAACTAGCGGGAGGAGGCACAGATACGCAGTATTTT.

V gene TRBV15 combines with J gene TRBJ1-2; unclear D gene. V was pared by 3 bases and J by 8 bases, with 7 bases between. The germline gives CDR1 LNHNV, CDR2 YYDKDF (reference sequence). This CDR3 comprises 11 residues. CDR3 loop: CATSSEVGYTF. For the CDR3, the DNA is TGTGCCACCAGCAGCGAAGTGGGCTACACCTTC.

The J gene is TRBJ2-2, the V gene TRBV3-1; 8 bases match TRBD2. V trimming: 2 bases; J trimming: 5 bases; junction bases outside the gene matches: 7. In germline, CDR1 is LGHDT, CDR2 YNNKEL (reference sequence). The CDR3 has 16 residues. The CDR3: CASSQSGSDLTGELFF. The CDR3, as DNA: TGTGCCAGCAGCCAAAGCGGGAGCGACCTTACCGGGGAGCTGTTTTTT.

The rearrangement joins TRBV6-2 or TRBV6-3 to TRBJ2-2, with D uncertain. Between the trimmed V and J ends, which lost 7 bases and 0 bases, there was a span of 6 bases. CDR1 is MNHEY and CDR2 is SVGEGT in the germline V gene. The CDR3 is 13 amino acids. The CDR3 is CASKPANTGELFF. CDR3 DNA: TGTGCCAGCAAACCGGCGAACACCGGGGAGCTGTTTTTT.

This sequence joins TRBV12-3 or TRBV12-4 and TRBJ2-1; TRBD2 aligns across 8 bases. Unmatched junction bases numbered 9, after V lost 4 bases and J lost 7 bases. The CDR3 sequence is 15 residues long. The DNA for the CDR3 is TGTGCCAGCAGTTCATCAGCGGGAGTAGGGAATGAGCAGTTCTTC. As protein: CASSSSAGVGNEQFF.

This chain links TRBV7-2 with TRBJ2-3; no reliable D call. Germline lookup yields CDR1 SGHTA and CDR2 FQGNSA. This CDR3 spans 12 amino acids. The V end was cut by 4 bases, the J end by 6 bases, with 8 bases between. The CDR3 DNA sequence: TGTGCCAGCAGCTGGACCCCCGATACGCAGTATTTT. Its translation is CASSWTPDTQYF.

The rearrangement uses TRBV14 and TRBJ2-1, with D perhaps matching TRBD2 (6 bases). This CDR3 has 17 residues. Per the germline V gene, CDR1 is SGHDN and CDR2 is FVKESK. Deletions cut 1 base from V and 7 bases from J, with 20 bases between. The CDR3 here is CASSQALRGTFGNEQFF. The CDR3 bases are TGTGCCAGCAGCCAAGCGCTTCGCGGGACCTTTGGTAATGAGCAGTTCTTC.

Note on this clonotype: At one boundary the junction diverges from the germline segment, which might be a read error. The rearrangement links TRBV3-1 to TRBJ2-5; 9 nucleotides agree with TRBD1. CDR1 is LGHDT and CDR2 is YNNKEL in the germline V gene (reference sequence). The CDR3 runs to 17 residues. The CDR3 loop reads CASSQGPRTGDQETQYF. The CDR3 DNA follows: TGTGCCAGCAGCCAAGGGCCCAGGACAGGGGACCAGGAGACCCAGTACTTC.